This T cell receptor (beta chain) is drawn from a study of blood T cells in healthy people across ages. The V end was cut by 6 bases, the J end by 1 base, with 17 bases between. CDR3 length: 16 residues. Per the germline V gene, CDR1 is LGHDT and CDR2 is YNNKEL (reference sequence). Then a second PCR, running about 7 to 11 cycles, was carried out with a sample-barcoded 5' primer and a J-beta primer mix. A template-switch adaptor that had 12 random nucleotides put a tag on each cDNA molecule. In TCRdb, the 5' RACE reads were re-called with MiXCR into one record per CDR3 protein. This table holds 1.8 million or so distinct CDR3 sequences, around 42% found once.

Input material: blood. The sequence was collected from a human donor in good health. The rearrangement links TRBV3-1 to TRBJ2-3; TRBD2 might be the D (5 bases). The CDR3 sequence is CASRQNLYGGTDTQYF. In DNA, the CDR3 is TGTGCCAGCAGACAGAATTTGTACGGGGGCACAGATACGCAGTATTTT.